This entry features one T cell receptor (beta chain) sequence. What it recognizes is unknown. The V and J ends lost 6 bases and 1 base respectively, with 16 bases between them. This CDR3 is 15 amino acids long. The germline gives CDR1 SNHLY, CDR2 FYNNEI. This entry is derived from a study of T cell responses to AZD1222 COVID-19 vaccine. Study results and caveats: Once two AZD1222 doses were given, Spike-specific TCR breadth and depth went up.

Generated by immunoSEQ multiplex PCR, the TCRdb table keeps only in-frame clones and is missing some. The table has about 92,000 clones, 70% to 90% seen once. This chain joins TRBV2 and TRBJ2-7; D may be TRBD2 (6 bases). The material was peripheral blood, obtained on day 0 of AZD1222 vaccination. The receptor's source is an adult in good health. This CDR3 is CASRTLAEWSYEQYF. The CDR3 coding sequence is TGTGCCAGCAGAACCTTAGCGGAGTGGTCCTACGAGCAGTACTTC.